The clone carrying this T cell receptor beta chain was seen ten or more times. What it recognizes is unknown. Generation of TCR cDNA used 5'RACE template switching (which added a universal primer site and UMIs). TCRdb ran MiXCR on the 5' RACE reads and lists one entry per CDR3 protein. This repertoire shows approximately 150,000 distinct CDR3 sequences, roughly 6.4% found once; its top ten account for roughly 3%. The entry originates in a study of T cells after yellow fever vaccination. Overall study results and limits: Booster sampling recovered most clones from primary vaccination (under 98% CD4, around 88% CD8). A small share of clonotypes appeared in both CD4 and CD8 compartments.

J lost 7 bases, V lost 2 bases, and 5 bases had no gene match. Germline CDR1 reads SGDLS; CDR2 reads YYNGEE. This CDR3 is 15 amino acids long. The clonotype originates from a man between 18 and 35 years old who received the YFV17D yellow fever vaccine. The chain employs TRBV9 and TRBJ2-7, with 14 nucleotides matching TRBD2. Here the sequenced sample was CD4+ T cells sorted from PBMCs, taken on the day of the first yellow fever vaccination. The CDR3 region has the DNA TGTGCCAGCAGCGTGGGACTAGCGGGGGAAAGAGAGCAGTACTTC. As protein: CASSVGLAGEREQYF.